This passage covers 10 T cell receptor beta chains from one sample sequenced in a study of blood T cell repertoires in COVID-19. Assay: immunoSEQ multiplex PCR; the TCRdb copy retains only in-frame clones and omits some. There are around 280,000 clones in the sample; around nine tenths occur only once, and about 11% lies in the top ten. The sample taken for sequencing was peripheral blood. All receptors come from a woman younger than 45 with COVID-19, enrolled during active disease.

CDR3: CASSLSGGTSGREQYF. As DNA, the CDR3 is TGTGCCAGCAGCTTAAGCGGAGGGACTAGCGGTCGGGAGCAGTACTTC. This chain connects TRBV7-2 to TRBJ2-7, with 11 bases that match TRBD2. With V trimmed by 2 bases and J by 7 bases, 10 bases remained unmatched. The CDR3 is 16 amino acids. Per germline, CDR1 SGHTA and CDR2 FQGNSA. Variable domain in full (rest from reference TRBV7-2 and TRBJ2-7): GAGVSQSPSNKVTEKGKDVELRCDPISGHTALYWYRQSLGQGLEFLIYFQGNSAPDKSGLPSDRFSAERTGGSVSTLTIQRTQQEDSAVYLCASSLSGGTSGREQYFGPGTRLTVT.

CDR3 coding DNA: TGTGCCAGCAGTCCAATCGGGAGTTTCAGCTCCTACAATGAGCAGTTCTTC. The encoded protein is CASSPIGSFSSYNEQFF. The chain recombines TRBV6-2 or TRBV6-3 with TRBJ2-1; the D gene is possibly TRBD2 (6 bases). Trimming cost V 5 bases and J 0 bases, with 17 bases left between them. CDR3 length: 17 amino acids. Germline CDR1 reads MNHEY; CDR2 reads SVGEGT.

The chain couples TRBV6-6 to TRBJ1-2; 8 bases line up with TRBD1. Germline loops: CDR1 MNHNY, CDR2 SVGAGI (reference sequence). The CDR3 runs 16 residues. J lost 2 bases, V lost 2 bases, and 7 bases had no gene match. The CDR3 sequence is CASSYDIGQGNYGYTF. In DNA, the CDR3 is TGTGCCAGCAGTTACGATATCGGACAGGGCAACTATGGCTACACCTTC.

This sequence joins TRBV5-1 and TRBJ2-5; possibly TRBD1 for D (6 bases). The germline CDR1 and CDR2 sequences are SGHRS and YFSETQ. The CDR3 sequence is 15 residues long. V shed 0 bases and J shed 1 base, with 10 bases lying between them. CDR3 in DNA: TGCGCCAGCAGCTTGGATGGCAGGGGCCAAGAGACCCAGTACTTC. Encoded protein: CASSLDGRGQETQYF.

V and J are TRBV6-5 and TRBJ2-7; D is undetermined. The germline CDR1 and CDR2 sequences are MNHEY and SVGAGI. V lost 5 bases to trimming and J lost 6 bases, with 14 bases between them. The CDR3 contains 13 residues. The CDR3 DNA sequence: TGTGCCAGCAGTCGGGTGCCCGCCACCGAGCAGTACTTC. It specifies CASSRVPATEQYF.

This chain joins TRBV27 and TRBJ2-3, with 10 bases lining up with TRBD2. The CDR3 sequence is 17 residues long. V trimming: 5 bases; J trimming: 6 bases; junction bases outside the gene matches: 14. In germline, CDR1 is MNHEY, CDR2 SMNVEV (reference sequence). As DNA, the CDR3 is TGTGCCAGCAGTCGAAAAGGGGGAGCGGGAGGGCCCGATACGCAGTATTTT. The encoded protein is CASSRKGGAGGPDTQYF.

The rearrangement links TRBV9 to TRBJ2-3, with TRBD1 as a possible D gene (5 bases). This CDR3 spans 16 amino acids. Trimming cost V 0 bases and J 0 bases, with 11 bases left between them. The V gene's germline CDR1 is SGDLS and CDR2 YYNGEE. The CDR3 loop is CASSVGLGDSTDTQYF. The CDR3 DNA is TGTGCCAGCAGCGTAGGATTAGGGGATAGCACAGATACGCAGTATTTT.

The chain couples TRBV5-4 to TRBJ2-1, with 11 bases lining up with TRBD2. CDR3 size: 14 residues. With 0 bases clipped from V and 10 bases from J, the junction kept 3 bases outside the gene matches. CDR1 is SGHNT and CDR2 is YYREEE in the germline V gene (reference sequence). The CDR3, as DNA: TGTGCCAGCAGCTTGGAACTAGCGGGAGAGGAGCAGTTCTTC. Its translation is CASSLELAGEEQFF.

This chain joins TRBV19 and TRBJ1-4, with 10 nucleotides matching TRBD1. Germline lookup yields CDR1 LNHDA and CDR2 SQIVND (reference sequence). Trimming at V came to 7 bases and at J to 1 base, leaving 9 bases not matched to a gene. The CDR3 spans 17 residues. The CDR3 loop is CASTEGQGRLTNEKLFF. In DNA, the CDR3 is TGTGCCAGTACCGAGGGACAGGGGAGATTAACTAATGAAAAACTGTTTTTT.

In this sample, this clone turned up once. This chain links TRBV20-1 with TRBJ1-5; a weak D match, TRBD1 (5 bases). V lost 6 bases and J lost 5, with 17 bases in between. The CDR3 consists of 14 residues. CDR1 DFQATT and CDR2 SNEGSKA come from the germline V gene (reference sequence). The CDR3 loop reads CSASFRDLYQPQHF. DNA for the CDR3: TGCAGTGCCAGTTTCCGGGACTTATATCAGCCCCAGCATTTT.